This TCR beta chain was captured in a study of shared clonotypes between healthy human individuals. The repertoire was sequenced with immunoSEQ multiplex PCR; TCRdb's copy has only in-frame clones and lacks some. The sample contains over a million clones, roughly 97% of which appear only once. Trimming stripped 7 bases from V and 2 bases from J, with 19 bases between. Germline CDR1 SGHVS, CDR2 FQNEAQ. This CDR3 is 16 amino acids long. The source of this sequence is a man aged 30-40 years in good health. The source material was naive CD4+ T cells sorted from blood. Subset of the sample: CD45RA+ positively selected. The chain employs TRBV7-8 and TRBJ2-3; possible D gene TRBD2, 6 bases. CDR3 amino acids: CASKEIADTITDTQYF. The CDR3 DNA follows: TGTGCCAGCAAGGAGATAGCGGATACCATCACAGATACGCAGTATTTT. Full variable domain (outside the CDR3, taken from reference TRBV7-8 and TRBJ2-3): GAGVSQSPRYKVAKRGQDVALRCDPISGHVSLFWYQQALGQGPEFLTYFQNEAQLDKSGLPSDRFFAERPEGSVSTLKIQRTQQEDSAVYLCASKEIADTITDTQYFGPGTRLTVL.